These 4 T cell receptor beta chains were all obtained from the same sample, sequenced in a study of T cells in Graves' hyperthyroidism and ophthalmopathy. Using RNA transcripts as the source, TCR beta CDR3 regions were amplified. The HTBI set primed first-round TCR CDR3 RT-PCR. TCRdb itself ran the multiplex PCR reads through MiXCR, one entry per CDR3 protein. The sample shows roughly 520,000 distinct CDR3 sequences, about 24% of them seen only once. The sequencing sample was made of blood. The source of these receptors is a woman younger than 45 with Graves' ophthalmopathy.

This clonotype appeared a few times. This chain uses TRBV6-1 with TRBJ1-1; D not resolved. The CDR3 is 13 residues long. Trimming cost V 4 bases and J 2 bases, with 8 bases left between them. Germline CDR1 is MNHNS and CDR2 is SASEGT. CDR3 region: CASSAQKNTEAFF. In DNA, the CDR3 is TGTGCCAGCAGTGCACAGAAAAACACTGAAGCTTTCTTT.

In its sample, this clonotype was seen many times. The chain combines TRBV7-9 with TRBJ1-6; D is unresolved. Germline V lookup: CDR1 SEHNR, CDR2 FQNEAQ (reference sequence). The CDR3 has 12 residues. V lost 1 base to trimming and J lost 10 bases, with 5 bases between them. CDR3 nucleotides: TGTGCCAGCAGCTTAGGACGGTCACCCCTCCACTTT. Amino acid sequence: CASSLGRSPLHF.

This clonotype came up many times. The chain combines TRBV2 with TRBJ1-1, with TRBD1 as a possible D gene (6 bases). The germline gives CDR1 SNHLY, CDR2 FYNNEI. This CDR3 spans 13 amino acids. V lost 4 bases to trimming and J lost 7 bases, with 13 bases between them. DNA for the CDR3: TGTGCCAGCAGTGTGGGGGCGAATCTTGAAGCTTTCTTT. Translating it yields CASSVGANLEAFF.

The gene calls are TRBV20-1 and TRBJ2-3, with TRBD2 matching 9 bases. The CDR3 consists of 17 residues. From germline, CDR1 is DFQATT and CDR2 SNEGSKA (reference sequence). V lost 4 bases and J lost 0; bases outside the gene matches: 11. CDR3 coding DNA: TGCAGTGCTATCTGGCGGGGGGGTAGGCCTAGCACAGATACGCAGTATTTT. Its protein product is CSAIWRGGRPSTDTQYF.